The 32 T cell receptor beta chains listed next were all sequenced from one sample in a study of response to subunit inactivated influenza vaccine listed by TCRdb under 2018. The library came from RT-PCR. Instrument on record: Illumina HiSeq 2500. TCRdb ran its own pipeline on the public reads, namely fastp trimming at Q25 and MiXCR clone calling, and kept in-frame beta chains. When rows share a CDR3 protein, they turn into one entry using the most common DNA and genes. This sample holds about 180,000 distinct CDR3 sequences; about 9% were observed only once. The ten largest clones represent approximately 11% of the sample. Sequenced material: non-naive T cells sorted from PBMCs, taken on the day of vaccination. The cell subset or site label, read with the paper, signifies: memory T cell fraction. The receptors were sampled from a man aged 50 to 60 who received an inactivated influenza vaccine. Donor details come from another sample of the same person, matched by shared clones.

A few counts support this clonotype. The J gene is TRBJ2-5, the V gene TRBV11-2; D perhaps matches TRBD1 (6 bases). Germline lookup yields CDR1 SGHAT and CDR2 FQNNGV. The CDR3 totals 16 residues. V lost 6 bases, J lost 3 bases, and 20 bases lay in between. The CDR3 here is CASRTGTNMKKETQYF. The CDR3 DNA reads as TGTGCCAGCAGAACCGGGACAAATATGAAAAAAGAGACCCAGTACTTC.

This clonotype was observed a single time. A much more abundant neighbour one base away suggests this may be a read error. The chain recombines TRBV28 with TRBJ2-7; D not certain. The ends were cut back, 8 bases at V and 0 bases at J, with 11 bases in the middle. The germline V gene has CDR1 MDHEN and CDR2 SYDVKM. This CDR3 is built from 13 residues. The CDR3 sequence: CASRSSPSYEQYF. The CDR3 DNA is TGTGCCAGCCGGAGCTCGCCCTCCTACGAGCAGTACTTC.

This clonotype came up many times. V and J are TRBV3-1 and TRBJ1-1; tentative D call: TRBD1 (5 bases). Germline CDR1 and CDR2: LGHDT and YNNKEL (reference sequence). CDR3 size: 13 residues. V lost 3 bases, J lost 9 bases, and 14 bases lay in between. Here the CDR3 reads CASSQGRDSQAFF. The CDR3 DNA sequence: TGTGCCAGCAGCCAGGGCCGGGACTCGCAAGCTTTCTTT.

The chain recombines TRBV7-2 with TRBJ2-2, with 14 bases lining up with TRBD2. V was clipped by 4 bases and J by 6 bases; unmatched bases: 7. Germline V gene sequence: CDR1 SGHTA, CDR2 FQGNSA. There are 17 residues in the CDR3. CDR3 sequence (DNA): TGTGCCAGCAGCTGGGGACTAGCGGGAGCGGTAGCCGGGGAGCTGTTTTTT. Its translation: CASSWGLAGAVAGELFF.

This chain's CDR3 is CASSESPGRTTQYF. The CDR3 coding sequence is TGTGCCAGCAGTGAATCGCCTGGAAGGACGACCCAGTACTTC. The chain links TRBV6-1 to TRBJ2-5; no reliable D call. Germline V lookup: CDR1 MNHNS, CDR2 SASEGT. The CDR3 has 14 residues. V was trimmed by 2 bases and J by 7 bases, leaving 14 bases between them.

This clonotype showed up many times. This chain links TRBV29-1 with TRBJ2-7; 9 bases are a match to TRBD2. Per germline, CDR1 SQVTM and CDR2 ANQGSEA. Germline trimming cut 6 bases from V and 0 bases from J; bases unmatched to any gene: 15. The CDR3 has 17 amino acids. The CDR3 is CSVADLAGRPSSYEQYF. CDR3 DNA sequence: TGCAGCGTCGCCGATCTAGCGGGGCGTCCCAGCTCCTACGAGCAGTACTTC.

This clonotype showed up just a few times. V and J are TRBV10-3 and TRBJ2-2; 7 positions match TRBD2. This CDR3 is built from 14 residues. V dropped 0 bases and J dropped 7; count of bases not matched to a gene: 2. The germline gives CDR1 ENHRY, CDR2 SYGVKD. The CDR3 DNA reads as TGTGCCATCAGTGAGTCGCTAGCGGACGGGGAGCTGTTTTTT. As protein: CAISESLADGELFF.

The chain combines TRBV29-1 with TRBJ2-2, with 13 bases fitting TRBD2. Germline V gives CDR1 SQVTM, CDR2 ANQGSEA. The CDR3 is made up of 17 amino acids. Trimming cost V 7 bases and J 5 bases; bases outside gene matches: 13. The CDR3 loop reads CSAAGLAGRFRTGELFF. The CDR3 DNA follows: TGCAGCGCCGCGGGACTAGCGGGACGATTTCGAACCGGGGAGCTGTTTTTT.

V usage is TRBV10-2 and J usage is TRBJ2-5, with D maybe TRBD1 (6 bases). Looked up from germline, CDR1 is WSHSY and CDR2 is SAAADI. Deletions cut 2 bases from V and 2 bases from J, with 18 bases between. The CDR3 runs 17 residues. The CDR3: CASSEPSTTGRQETQYF. The CDR3, as DNA: TGCGCCAGCAGTGAGCCCAGCACCACAGGGAGACAAGAGACCCAGTACTTC.

Relative to its sample, this clonotype is medium-sized. The J gene is TRBJ2-7, the V gene TRBV29-1; tentatively, D is TRBD1 or TRBD2 (5 bases each). V was trimmed by 6 bases and J by 0 bases, leaving 12 bases between them. This CDR3 comprises 13 residues. The V gene's germline CDR1 is SQVTM and CDR2 ANQGSEA. The CDR3 loop is CSVGDVFSYEQYF. CDR3 nucleotide sequence: TGCAGCGTCGGGGACGTTTTCTCCTACGAGCAGTACTTC.

V is TRBV7-2 and J is TRBJ1-5, with D unclear. Deletions cut 1 base from V and 10 bases from J, with 14 bases between. Germline V gene sequence: CDR1 SGHTA, CDR2 FQGNSA. CDR3 size: 14 residues. The CDR3 nucleotides read TGTGCCAGCAGCTTAGGAGGCGAACTCCAACCCCAGCATTTT. Its translation: CASSLGGELQPQHF.

This clonotype was counted at least ten times. The chain's CDR3 is CAISEQGYEQYF. Written as DNA, the CDR3 is TGTGCCATCAGTGAGCAGGGGTACGAGCAGTACTTC. The chain joins TRBV10-3 to TRBJ2-7; D possibly corresponds to TRBD1 (6 bases). The CDR3 runs 12 residues. Trimming removed 2 bases from V and 4 bases from J, with 6 bases in between. The germline gives CDR1 ENHRY, CDR2 SYGVKD.

V and J are TRBV20-1 and TRBJ2-1, with TRBD2 matching 8 bases. The germline V gene has CDR1 DFQATT and CDR2 SNEGSKA (reference sequence). The junction had 5 bases not matched to a gene; V was cut back by 6 bases and J by 4 bases. The length of the CDR3 is 13 residues. The DNA of the CDR3 is TGCAGTGCACCGACTAGCGCATACAATGAGCAGTTCTTC. Translated, it gives CSAPTSAYNEQFF.

The gene calls are TRBV7-8 and TRBJ2-3; a weak D match, TRBD2 (5 bases). The CDR3 extends over 15 amino acids. V lost 4 bases and J 5 bases, leaving 16 bases between the germline ends. CDR1 is SGHVS and CDR2 is FQNEAQ in the germline V gene. The CDR3 reads CASSSDTPGIDTQYF. The CDR3 nucleotides read TGTGCCAGCAGCTCAGACACACCGGGGATAGATACGCAGTATTTT.

V usage is TRBV4-3 and J usage is TRBJ2-7; 7 positions agree with TRBD2. V gave up 3 bases and J gave up 2 bases; unmatched junction bases: 1. The germline V gene has CDR1 LGHNA and CDR2 YSLEER. The CDR3 sequence is 13 residues long. CDR3 sequence reads: CASSQSGTYEQYF. The DNA of the CDR3 is TGCGCCAGCAGCCAGAGCGGGACCTACGAGCAGTACTTC.

This clonotype was counted at least ten times. V is TRBV7-2 and J is TRBJ1-1; tentative D call: TRBD1 (6 bases). Trimming took 0 bases from V and 1 from J, leaving 9 bases between them. CDR1 and CDR2 from the germline V gene are SGHTA and FQGNSA. The CDR3 is 15 amino acids. The DNA of the CDR3 is TGTGCCAGCAGCTTAGCGGGGACACAGAACACTGAAGCTTTCTTT. Its protein product is CASSLAGTQNTEAFF.

This clonotype was observed many times. J is TRBJ2-2 and V is TRBV5-1; 8 bases match TRBD2. The CDR3 is 17 residues long. The junction had 4 bases not matched to a gene; V was cut back by 0 bases and J by 0 bases. Looked up from germline, CDR1 is SGHRS and CDR2 is YFSETQ. The CDR3 sequence: CASSLATSGANTGELFF. CDR3 bases: TGCGCCAGCAGCTTGGCTACTAGCGGAGCGAACACCGGGGAGCTGTTTTTT.

The chain recombines TRBV14 with TRBJ2-1; 7 bases are a match to TRBD2. This CDR3 is built from 16 residues. J gave up 0 bases and V 4 bases, and 6 bases lay outside the gene matches. Germline V gene sequence: CDR1 SGHDN, CDR2 FVKESK. The chain's CDR3 is CASSPGGLVSYNEQFF. CDR3 sequence (DNA): TGTGCCAGCAGCCCGGGAGGACTTGTCTCCTACAATGAGCAGTTCTTC.

This clonotype was counted ten times or more. The gene calls are TRBV7-9 and TRBJ2-6; D call uncertain. V lost 4 bases, J lost 6 bases, and 16 bases lay in between. The CDR3 contains 16 residues. The germline V gene has CDR1 SEHNR and CDR2 FQNEAQ (reference sequence). This CDR3 reads CASSSVAPIQANVLTF. The CDR3 nucleotides read TGTGCCAGCAGCTCCGTCGCCCCTATACAGGCCAACGTCCTGACTTTC.

This clonotype has just a few counts. The chain joins TRBV20-1 to TRBJ2-3; TRBD2 matches at 8 bases. The CDR3 length is 14 residues. With V trimmed by 1 base and J by 3 bases, 3 bases remained unmatched. Looked up from germline, CDR1 is DFQATT and CDR2 is SNEGSKA (reference sequence). The CDR3 region has the DNA TGCAGTGCTAGAGGCGGGAGGTCTACAGATACGCAGTATTTT. Protein: CSARGGRSTDTQYF.

The table lists this clonotype with many counts. V and J are TRBV6-2 or TRBV6-3 and TRBJ2-7, with 8 positions matching TRBD1. Germline-derived CDR1 and CDR2 are MNHEY and SVGEGT. The CDR3 is 14 residues long. The V gene end was trimmed by 4 bases and the J gene end by 3 bases; junction bases not matched to a gene: 5. The CDR3: CASSLDRVGYEQYF. Written as DNA, the CDR3 is TGTGCCAGCAGTTTGGACAGGGTAGGCTACGAGCAGTACTTC.

This clonotype appeared a few times. The CDR3 protein is CATRGGGNQPQHF. Here the CDR3 DNA reads TGTGCCACCAGGGGAGGGGGCAATCAGCCCCAGCATTTT. The J gene is TRBJ1-5, the V gene TRBV24-1; possibly TRBD1 for D (5 bases). Germline loops: CDR1 KGHDR, CDR2 SFDVKD. The CDR3 covers 13 residues. V gave up 7 bases and J gave up 2 bases, with 8 bases separating them.

This clonotype was recorded a few times. The chain joins TRBV12-3 or TRBV12-4 to TRBJ1-1; TRBD1 is a possible D gene (5 bases). The ends were cut back, 7 bases at V and 4 bases at J, with 19 bases in the middle. The CDR3 has 15 amino acids. CDR3 sequence (DNA): TGTGCCAGCAACCTAGTAGGACAACCGCGCACTGAAGCTTTCTTT. Protein sequence: CASNLVGQPRTEAFF.

The chain links TRBV27 to TRBJ1-6, with TRBD1 identical over 10 bases. V lost 5 bases, J lost 5 bases, and 3 bases stayed unmatched. The germline gives CDR1 MNHEY, CDR2 SMNVEV (reference sequence). The CDR3 length is 15 residues. CDR3 region: CASSRGTGDNSPLHF. The CDR3 DNA follows: TGTGCCAGCAGTAGAGGGACAGGGGATAATTCACCCCTCCACTTT.

This sequence joins TRBV7-9 and TRBJ1-2, with 10 bases aligning to TRBD1. Looked up from germline, CDR1 is SEHNR and CDR2 is FQNEAQ (reference sequence). With 4 bases clipped from V and 8 bases from J, the junction kept 7 bases outside the gene matches. This CDR3 contains 14 residues. The CDR3 spells CASSSSGTGEGYTF. CDR3 in DNA: TGTGCCAGCAGCTCCTCCGGGACAGGGGAAGGCTACACCTTC.

There are a few counts of this clonotype. The genes are TRBV5-1 and TRBJ2-2; maybe TRBD1 (6 bases). The V gene's germline CDR1 is SGHRS and CDR2 YFSETQ. This CDR3 is built from 17 residues. V was clipped by 5 bases and J by 7 bases, with 24 bases between them. The CDR3: CASRKLGSDRSIGELFF. DNA of the CDR3: TGCGCCAGCAGAAAACTTGGAAGCGACAGGTCTATCGGGGAGCTGTTTTTT.

This clonotype was seen ten or more times. The rearrangement links TRBV5-1 to TRBJ1-2, with 9 bases that match TRBD1. CDR3 size: 15 residues. V lost 4 bases to trimming and J lost 1 base; unmatched junction nucleotides: 5. CDR1 SGHRS and CDR2 YFSETQ come from the germline V gene. The CDR3 DNA reads as TGCGCCAGCAGCGCCGGACAGGGGAATAACTATGGCTACACCTTC. Translated: CASSAGQGNNYGYTF.

This clonotype has only a few counts. This chain uses TRBV15 with TRBJ1-1, with D hard to call. CDR3 length: 15 amino acids. CDR1 is LNHNV, CDR2 YYDKDF, per germline (reference sequence). The V end lost 3 bases, the J end lost 1 base, and 12 bases lay between the germline ends. CDR3 region: CATSRSWQRNTEAFF. CDR3 sequence (DNA): TGTGCCACCAGCAGGTCGTGGCAGAGGAACACTGAAGCTTTCTTT.

A note on this clonotype: At one end, the junction sequence differs from germline, possibly due to a read error. The chain recombines TRBV6-1 with TRBJ2-2, with 13 bases lining up with TRBD2. Germline V gene lookup returns CDR1 MNHNS and CDR2 SASEGT. The CDR3 length is 16 residues. CDR3 sequence reads: CASREATSGGPGELFF. The CDR3 DNA reads TGTGCCAGCAGAGAAGCGACTAGCGGGGGGCCCGGGGAGCTGTTTTTT.

In its sample, this clonotype was seen a few times. V gene TRBV11-2 combines with J gene TRBJ2-4; D uncertain. V lost 1 base and J 0 bases, leaving 19 bases between the germline ends. The CDR3 is 19 residues long. The germline gives CDR1 SGHAT, CDR2 FQNNGV. Here the CDR3 reads CASSLVRPAISLAKNIQYF. DNA for the CDR3: TGTGCCAGCAGCTTAGTTAGACCCGCAATCTCCTTAGCCAAAAACATTCAGTACTTC.

The CDR3 region is CASSYGLAGHSSYNEQFF. The CDR3 DNA is TGCGCCAGCAGCTACGGACTAGCGGGCCACAGCTCCTACAATGAGCAGTTCTTC. The chain has TRBV5-1 and TRBJ2-1, with 11 bases aligning to TRBD2. The V gene end was trimmed by 3 bases and the J gene end by 0 bases; junction bases not matched to a gene: 8. CDR1 and CDR2 from the germline V gene are SGHRS and YFSETQ. The CDR3 extends over 18 amino acids.

This rearrangement joins TRBV7-9 to TRBJ2-7; 9 bases are a match to TRBD1. Germline values: CDR1 SEHNR, CDR2 FQNEAQ (reference sequence). This CDR3 contains 15 residues. Germline trimming cut 6 bases from V and 6 bases from J; bases unmatched to any gene: 12. The CDR3 region is CASSPKYRDRVEQYF. CDR3 coding DNA: TGTGCCAGCAGTCCCAAATACCGGGACAGGGTCGAGCAGTACTTC.